This TCR beta chain was captured in a study of blood T cells in healthy people across ages. Across the study: Researchers report that template switching captured about one barcoded beta molecule per two T cells.

Germline assignment: CDR1 SGHAT and CDR2 FQNNGV. The CDR3 loop spans 16 amino acids. Unmatched junction bases numbered 5, after V lost 4 bases and J lost 1 base. Each sample yielded at least 6 million isolated PBMCs. Extractions gave at least 5 micrograms of total RNA per sample. This clonotype has more than one count but fewer than ten. Primers used in a second PCR of about 7 to 12 cycles were a sample-barcoded 5' primer and a J-beta primer mix. TCRdb processed the 5' RACE reads anew with MiXCR; each CDR3 protein has one entry. The table records roughly 1.7 million distinct CDR3 sequences, about 31% of them present only once.

The sequencing input was blood. This clonotype was obtained from a woman in her 30s in good health. The J gene is TRBJ2-2, the V gene TRBV11-2, with 8 bases aligning to TRBD2. The CDR3 protein is CASSSRTSRNTGELFF. The CDR3 DNA reads as TGTGCCAGCAGCTCTCGGACTAGCCGGAACACCGGGGAGCTGTTTTTT.